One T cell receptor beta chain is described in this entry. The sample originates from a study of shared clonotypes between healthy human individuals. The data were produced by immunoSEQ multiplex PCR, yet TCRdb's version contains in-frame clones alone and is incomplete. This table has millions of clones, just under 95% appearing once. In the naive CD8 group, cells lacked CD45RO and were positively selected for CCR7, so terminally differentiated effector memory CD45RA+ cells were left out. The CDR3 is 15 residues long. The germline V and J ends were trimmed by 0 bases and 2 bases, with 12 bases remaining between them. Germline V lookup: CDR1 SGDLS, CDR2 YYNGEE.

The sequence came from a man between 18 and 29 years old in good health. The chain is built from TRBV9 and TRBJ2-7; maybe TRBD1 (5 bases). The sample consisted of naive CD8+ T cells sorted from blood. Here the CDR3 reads CASSVGPDITYEQYF. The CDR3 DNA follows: TGTGCCAGCAGCGTAGGGCCGGACATTACCTACGAGCAGTACTTC.